This entry describes one T cell receptor beta chain. The antigen remains undetermined. The data belong to a study of CD8+ T cells in alopecia areata. Looking at the study overall: Tofacitinib therapy took 6 to 18 months; 6 months off drug came after. Whole-study findings and limits: Scalp samples also yield sequences of resident alphabeta T cells from normal skin. Relative to mice, TCR sharing across patients was less clear, a difference possibly HLA-related.

Reverse transcribed after extraction, RNA yielded cDNA as the sequencing template. Some clones are missing from TCRdb's copy, which holds only in-frame ones; the method was immunoSEQ multiplex PCR. Of approximately 63,000 clones in the sample, under 75% are singletons; the top ten hold approximately 17%. Lesional scalp punch biopsies and peripheral blood were collected from alopecia areata patients. The CDR3 extends over 15 amino acids. With 4 bases removed from V and 5 bases from J, the gap between germline ends came to 17 bases. CDR1 is SGHAT and CDR2 is FQNNGV in the germline V gene. This specimen was CD8+ T cells sorted from blood, taken at week 0. This sequence originates from a human donor with alopecia areata. The rearrangement joins TRBV11-2 to TRBJ2-5; no clear D gene. The CDR3 sequence: CASSSLYGTWETQYF. The CDR3 DNA follows: TGTGCCAGCAGCTCTCTGTATGGTACATGGGAGACCCAGTACTTC.